The 25 T cell receptor beta chains given below trace back to one sample, sequenced in a study of radiotherapy plus CTLA-4 blockade in lung cancer. Generated by immunoSEQ multiplex PCR, the TCRdb table keeps only in-frame clones and is missing some. The sample lists around 130,000 clones, just under 90% occurring once. The sequencing used peripheral blood, collected from a patient treated with radiotherapy plus ipilimumab. The receptors originated from a human donor with non-small cell lung cancer that progressed on radiotherapy plus ipilimumab.

The V gene is TRBV18, the J gene TRBJ1-4, with no clear D. The CDR3 runs 16 residues. Trimming took off 3 bases at V and 3 bases at J, with 14 bases between the two ends. CDR1 is KGHSH, CDR2 LQKENI, per germline. The CDR3 here is CASSPSSQRPNEKLFF. DNA of the CDR3: TGTGCCAGCTCACCCTCGAGTCAACGACCTAATGAAAAACTGTTTTTT.

The chain employs TRBV19 and TRBJ2-3; D perhaps matches TRBD2 (5 bases). V lost 0 bases, J lost 10 bases, and 14 bases lay in between. CDR1 LNHDA and CDR2 SQIVND come from the germline V gene (reference sequence). The CDR3 contains 14 residues. The CDR3 DNA follows: TGTGCCAGTAGTATAGATCGGACCTCGCGGGCGCAGTATTTT. Amino acids: CASSIDRTSRAQYF.

The V and J genes are TRBV5-1 and TRBJ1-4; TRBD1 matches 7 bases. Looked up from germline, CDR1 is SGHRS and CDR2 is YFSETQ. The trim removed 3 bases at V and 8 bases at J, leaving 7 bases unmatched. The CDR3 has 14 amino acids. The CDR3 sequence: CASSSGQLGEKLFF. CDR3 sequence (DNA): TGCGCCAGCAGCTCGGGACAGCTCGGAGAAAAACTGTTTTTT.

V and J are TRBV6-1 and TRBJ2-5; D gene unclear. The CDR3 contains 15 residues. The V gene's germline CDR1 is MNHNS and CDR2 SASEGT. V lost 3 bases and J 1 base, leaving 12 bases between the germline ends. CDR3 nucleotide sequence: TGTGCCAGCAGTGAGGTGGTAACTTTCCAAGAGACCCAGTACTTC. It yields the protein CASSEVVTFQETQYF.

V gene TRBV29-1 combines with J gene TRBJ2-3; D perhaps matches TRBD2 (5 bases). Between the trimmed V and J ends, which lost 4 bases and 3 bases, there was a span of 8 bases. CDR3 size: 12 residues. The V gene's germline CDR1 is SQVTM and CDR2 ANQGSEA. The CDR3 DNA sequence: TGCAGCGTTGCCCGGGGAACAGATACGCAGTATTTT. Its translation is CSVARGTDTQYF.

This chain joins TRBV11-2 and TRBJ1-1; D ambiguous. The germline V gene encodes CDR1 SGHAT and CDR2 FQNNGV. The V gene lost 6 bases and the J gene lost 2 bases, with 16 bases spanning the gap. CDR3 length: 15 amino acids. DNA of the CDR3: TGTGCCAGCAGGCGCGACATGGGTTACAACACTGAAGCTTTCTTT. It translates to CASRRDMGYNTEAFF.

The count of this clone is one. This rearrangement joins TRBV28 to TRBJ2-5; no clear D. The ends were cut back, 6 bases at V and 2 bases at J, with 10 bases in the middle. Germline assignment: CDR1 MDHEN and CDR2 SYDVKM. This CDR3 is 13 amino acids long. The CDR3 bases are TGTGCCAGCAGAACGGGTTGGCAAGAGACCCAGTACTTC. It specifies CASRTGWQETQYF.

The rearrangement links TRBV2 to TRBJ2-3; 8 nucleotides line up with TRBD2. The CDR3 is 19 residues long. Trimming at V came to 6 bases and at J to 0 bases, leaving 17 bases not matched to a gene. Germline V gene data show CDR1 as SNHLY and CDR2 as FYNNEI. DNA of the CDR3: TGTGCCAGCAGCGTAGCGGGGAGTCCCAGACCGAATAGCACAGATACGCAGTATTTT. Encoded protein: CASSVAGSPRPNSTDTQYF.

V usage is TRBV19 and J usage is TRBJ1-5, with a weak D call TRBD1 (5 bases). There are 17 residues in the CDR3. V was cut by 1 base and J by 0 bases, with 13 bases left in between. In germline, CDR1 is LNHDA, CDR2 SQIVND (reference sequence). CDR3 amino acids: CASSIVGGRNSNQPQHF. The CDR3 DNA sequence: TGTGCCAGTAGTATAGTCGGGGGACGGAATAGCAATCAGCCCCAGCATTTT.

This clone was seen only a few times. The chain couples TRBV16 to TRBJ2-7, with no clear D. This CDR3 has 13 amino acids. Germline-derived CDR1 and CDR2 are KGHSY and FQNENV. Trimming removed 4 bases at V and 3 bases at J, with 10 bases between. DNA for the CDR3: TGTGCCAGCAGCCTCATAAACGGCTACGAGCAGTACTTC. It specifies CASSLINGYEQYF. Complete variable domain (other parts from reference TRBV16 and TRBJ2-7): GEEVAQTPKHLVRGEGQKAKLYCAPIKGHSYVFWYQQVLKNEFKFLISFQNENVFDETGMPKERFSAKCLPNSPCSLEIQATKLEDSAVYFCASSLINGYEQYFGPGTRLTVT.

J is TRBJ2-1 and V is TRBV7-2, with D possibly matching TRBD2 (6 bases). The CDR3 totals 16 residues. Per germline, CDR1 SGHTA and CDR2 FQGNSA. The V and J ends lost 5 bases and 2 bases respectively, with 16 bases between them. This CDR3 is CASSPRIGGTYNEQFF. The CDR3 DNA reads as TGTGCCAGCAGCCCCCGAATCGGAGGGACCTACAATGAGCAGTTCTTC.

The chain combines TRBV6-5 with TRBJ2-1; D tentatively reads TRBD1 or TRBD2 (6 bases each). Germline V gene lookup returns CDR1 MNHEY and CDR2 SVGAGI. Trimming pared 1 base from V and 7 bases from J, leaving 17 bases between. This CDR3 is built from 16 residues. CDR3 region: CASSYWGAGEVNEQFF. CDR3 coding DNA: TGTGCCAGCAGTTACTGGGGCGCAGGGGAGGTGAATGAGCAGTTCTTC.

The chain has TRBV29-1 and TRBJ2-1; D may be TRBD1 (5 bases). Germline CDR1 SQVTM, CDR2 ANQGSEA. V was clipped by 7 bases and J by 7 bases, with 23 bases between them. The CDR3 totals 15 residues. The CDR3 reads CSGKGHRSLGNEQFF. The CDR3, as DNA: TGCAGCGGTAAAGGACACAGGTCTTTGGGGAATGAGCAGTTCTTC.

The chain has TRBV7-2 and TRBJ2-7; perhaps TRBD2 as D (6 bases). The CDR3 runs to 16 residues. CDR1 and CDR2 (germline): SGHTA, FQGNSA. V lost 0 bases and J lost 4, with 16 bases in between. The CDR3 loop reads CASSLAPTRGAYEQYF. CDR3 bases: TGTGCCAGCAGCTTAGCCCCGACTAGGGGTGCGTACGAGCAGTACTTC.

The genes are TRBV29-1 and TRBJ2-7, with TRBD1 matching 7 bases. This CDR3 spans 12 amino acids. The V and J ends lost 7 bases and 5 bases, in that order; junction bases with no gene match: 8. Germline loops: CDR1 SQVTM, CDR2 ANQGSEA. This CDR3 reads CSASGQSHEQYF. The CDR3 nucleotides read TGCAGCGCCTCGGGACAGTCCCACGAGCAGTACTTC.

The chain uses TRBV2 and TRBJ2-1, with D hard to call. The length of the CDR3 is 13 residues. The germline gives CDR1 SNHLY, CDR2 FYNNEI. Trimming took 6 bases from V and 3 from J, leaving 9 bases between them. In nucleotides, the CDR3 is TGTGCCAGCAGCGGATTAGGCTACAATGAGCAGTTCTTC. This codes for CASSGLGYNEQFF.

The CDR3 reads CASRERTGRGYF. Here the CDR3 DNA reads TGCGCCAGCAGAGAGAGGACAGGAAGGGGGTATTTT. The V gene is TRBV5-1, the J gene TRBJ2-3; 7 positions match TRBD1. The junction had 11 bases not matched to a gene; V was cut back by 5 bases and J by 14 bases. Per germline, CDR1 SGHRS and CDR2 YFSETQ. CDR3 length: 12 amino acids.

The V and J genes are TRBV19 and TRBJ2-7, with 7 bases aligning to TRBD1. V trimming: 4 bases; J trimming: 3 bases; junction bases outside the gene matches: 9. The CDR3 extends over 15 amino acids. Per germline, CDR1 LNHDA and CDR2 SQIVND (reference sequence). The CDR3 spells CASSNQMTGFYEQYF. The CDR3 region has the DNA TGTGCCAGTAGTAACCAAATGACAGGGTTCTACGAGCAGTACTTC. The full variable domain, rest sourced from reference TRBV19 and TRBJ2-7, is DGGITQSPKYLFRKEGQNVTLSCEQNLNHDAMYWYRQDPGQGLRLIYYSQIVNDFQKGDIAEGYSVSREKKESFPLTVTSAQKNPTAFYLCASSNQMTGFYEQYFGPGTRLTVT.

The rearrangement uses TRBV7-9 and TRBJ2-5, with 7 nucleotides matching TRBD2. The trim removed 2 bases at V and 0 bases at J, leaving 0 bases unmatched. Per germline, CDR1 SEHNR and CDR2 FQNEAQ (reference sequence). The CDR3 is 14 residues long. The CDR3 here is CASSLSGNQETQYF. CDR3 bases: TGTGCCAGCAGCTTAAGCGGGAACCAAGAGACCCAGTACTTC.

The rearrangement links TRBV5-1 to TRBJ2-1, with TRBD2 identical over 12 bases. V gave up 4 bases and J gave up 4 bases; unmatched junction bases: 6. Germline V CDR1 and CDR2: SGHRS, YFSETQ. This CDR3 is built from 16 residues. CDR3 sequence reads: CASSPGLAGVYNEQFF. CDR3 DNA: TGCGCCAGCAGCCCGGGACTAGCGGGTGTATACAATGAGCAGTTCTTC.

V and J are TRBV30 and TRBJ1-4; D is unresolved. V lost 0 bases and J 7 bases, leaving 15 bases between the germline ends. CDR3 size: 15 residues. The germline gives CDR1 GTSNPN, CDR2 SVGIG (reference sequence). The CDR3 loop reads CAWSVGDKSTEKLFF. Written as DNA, the CDR3 is TGTGCCTGGAGTGTAGGTGACAAGAGTACTGAAAAACTGTTTTTT.

This chain links TRBV18 with TRBJ2-5; D gene uncertain. This CDR3 is built from 12 residues. V lost 8 bases and J lost 2, with 9 bases in between. Germline V gene sequence: CDR1 KGHSH, CDR2 LQKENI. CDR3 sequence (DNA): TGTGCCAGCGCGGTACTACAAGAGACCCAGTACTTC. The encoded protein is CASAVLQETQYF.

The chain couples TRBV19 to TRBJ1-3, with D unresolved. V was trimmed by 1 base and J by 4 bases, leaving 11 bases between them. Germline V CDR1 and CDR2: LNHDA, SQIVND (reference sequence). The CDR3 length is 15 residues. In DNA, the CDR3 is TGTGCCAGTAGTATAGGGGCAGTCGGGGGAAACACCATATATTTT. It specifies CASSIGAVGGNTIYF.

This rearrangement joins TRBV9 to TRBJ1-2; 9 positions agree with TRBD1. Trimming took 4 bases from V and 9 from J; bases not matched to a gene: 10. Germline V CDR1 and CDR2: SGDLS, YYNGEE. The CDR3 is made up of 14 amino acids. The CDR3 bases are TGTGCCAGCAGCTTTAGATCCGACAGGGGGAGCTACACCTTC. Its translation: CASSFRSDRGSYTF.

This clone was observed a handful of times. V usage is TRBV14 and J usage is TRBJ2-7; tentatively, D is TRBD1 (5 bases). Deletions cut 1 base from V and 3 bases from J, with 16 bases between. This CDR3 comprises 16 residues. The germline gives CDR1 SGHDN, CDR2 FVKESK. The CDR3 nucleotides read TGTGCCAGCAGCCAAGTAGCTGGGGCAGGTCACTACGAGCAGTACTTC. Its protein is CASSQVAGAGHYEQYF.